This T cell receptor beta chain was recorded in a study of T cell responses to AZD1222 COVID-19 vaccine. Turning to the study itself: Analyses pooled second doses at about 4 or about 12 weeks.

Details on this clone: Antigen: not known.

Profiling relied on immunoSEQ multiplex PCR, and the TCRdb table lists in-frame clones only, not all of them. The sample has 96,000 or so clones, roughly 90% seen once. The CDR3 extends over 19 amino acids. CDR1 and CDR2 from the germline V gene are KGHDR and SFDVKD. J gave up 0 bases and V 0 bases, and 10 bases lay outside the gene matches. Findings of the study overall: Spike-specific TCR breadth rose after two AZD1222 doses, and depth rose as well. Clonal diversity may have been underestimated, and the donors were mostly white British, with more females than males. Spike was spanned by vaccine-associated CD4 TCRs, with dominance at 160-218 and 743-854.

This sequence originates from an adult in good health. Here the sequenced sample was peripheral blood, taken on day 0 of AZD1222 vaccination. The J gene is TRBJ2-3, the V gene TRBV24-1, with 8 bases matching TRBD1. The DNA of the CDR3 is TGTGCCACCAGTGATTTGGCCCCCTTAGGACAGGGTAGCACAGATACGCAGTATTTT. Translated, it gives CATSDLAPLGQGSTDTQYF.